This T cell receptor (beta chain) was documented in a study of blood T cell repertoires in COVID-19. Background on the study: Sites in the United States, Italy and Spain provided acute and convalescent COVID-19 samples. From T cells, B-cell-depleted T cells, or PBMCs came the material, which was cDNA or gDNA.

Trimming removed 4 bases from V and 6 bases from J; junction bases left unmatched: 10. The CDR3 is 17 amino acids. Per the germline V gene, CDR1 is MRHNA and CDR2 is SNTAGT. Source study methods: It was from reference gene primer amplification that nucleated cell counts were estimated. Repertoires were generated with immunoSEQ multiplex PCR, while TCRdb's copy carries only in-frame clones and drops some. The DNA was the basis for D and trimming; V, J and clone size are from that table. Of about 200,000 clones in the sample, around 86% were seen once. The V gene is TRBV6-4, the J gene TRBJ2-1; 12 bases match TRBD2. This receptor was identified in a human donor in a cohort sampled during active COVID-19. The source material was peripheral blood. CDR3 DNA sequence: TGTGCCAGCAGTGCCAGAACTAGCGGGAGGTCTCCCAATGAGCAGTTCTTC. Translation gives CASSARTSGRSPNEQFF.